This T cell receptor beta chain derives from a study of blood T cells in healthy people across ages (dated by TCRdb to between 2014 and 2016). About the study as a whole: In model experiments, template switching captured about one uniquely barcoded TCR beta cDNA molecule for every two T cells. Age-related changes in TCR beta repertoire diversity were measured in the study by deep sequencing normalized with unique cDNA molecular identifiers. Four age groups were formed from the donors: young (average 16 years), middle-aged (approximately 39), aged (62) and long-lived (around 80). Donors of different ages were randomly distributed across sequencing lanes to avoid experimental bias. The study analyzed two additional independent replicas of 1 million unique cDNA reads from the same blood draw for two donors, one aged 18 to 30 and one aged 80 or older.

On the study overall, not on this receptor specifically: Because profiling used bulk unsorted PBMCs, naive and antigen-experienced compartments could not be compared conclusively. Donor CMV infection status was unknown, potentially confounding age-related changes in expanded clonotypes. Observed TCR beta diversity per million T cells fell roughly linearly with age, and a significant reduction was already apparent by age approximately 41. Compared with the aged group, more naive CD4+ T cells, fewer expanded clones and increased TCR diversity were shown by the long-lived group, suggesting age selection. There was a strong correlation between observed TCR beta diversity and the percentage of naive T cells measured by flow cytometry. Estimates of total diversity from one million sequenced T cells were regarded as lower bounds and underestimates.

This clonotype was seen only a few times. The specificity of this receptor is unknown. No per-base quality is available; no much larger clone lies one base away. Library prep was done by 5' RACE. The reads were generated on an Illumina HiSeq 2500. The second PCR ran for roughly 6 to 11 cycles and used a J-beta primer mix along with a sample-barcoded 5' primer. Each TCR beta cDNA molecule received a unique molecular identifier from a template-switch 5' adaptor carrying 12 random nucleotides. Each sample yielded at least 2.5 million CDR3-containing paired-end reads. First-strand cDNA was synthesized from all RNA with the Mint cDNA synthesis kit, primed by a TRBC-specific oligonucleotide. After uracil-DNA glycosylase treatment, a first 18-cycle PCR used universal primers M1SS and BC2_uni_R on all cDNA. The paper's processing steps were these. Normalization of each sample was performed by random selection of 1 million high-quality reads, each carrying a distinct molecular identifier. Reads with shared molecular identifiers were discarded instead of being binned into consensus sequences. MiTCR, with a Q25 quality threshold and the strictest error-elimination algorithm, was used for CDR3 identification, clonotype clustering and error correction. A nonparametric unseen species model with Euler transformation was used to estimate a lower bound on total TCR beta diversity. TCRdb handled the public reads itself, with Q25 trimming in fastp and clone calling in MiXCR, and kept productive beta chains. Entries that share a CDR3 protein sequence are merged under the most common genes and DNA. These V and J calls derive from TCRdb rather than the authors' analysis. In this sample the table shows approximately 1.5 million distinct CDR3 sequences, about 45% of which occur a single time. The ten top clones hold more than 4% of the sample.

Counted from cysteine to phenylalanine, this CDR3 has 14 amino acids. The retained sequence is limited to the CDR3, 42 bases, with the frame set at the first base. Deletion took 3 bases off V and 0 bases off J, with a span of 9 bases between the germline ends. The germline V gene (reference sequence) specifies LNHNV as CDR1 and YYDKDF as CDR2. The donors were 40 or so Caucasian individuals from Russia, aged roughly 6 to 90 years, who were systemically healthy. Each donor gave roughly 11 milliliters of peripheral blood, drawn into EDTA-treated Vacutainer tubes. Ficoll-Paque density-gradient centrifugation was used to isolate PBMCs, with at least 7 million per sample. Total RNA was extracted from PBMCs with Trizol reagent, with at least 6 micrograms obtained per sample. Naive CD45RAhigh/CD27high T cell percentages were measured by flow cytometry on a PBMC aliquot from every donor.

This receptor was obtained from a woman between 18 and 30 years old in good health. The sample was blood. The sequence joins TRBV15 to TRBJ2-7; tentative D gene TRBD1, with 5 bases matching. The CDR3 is CATSSHRSSYEQYF. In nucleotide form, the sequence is TGTGCCACCAGCAGTCACAGGAGCTCCTACGAGCAGTACTTC.